This TCR beta chain was recorded in a study of CD8 T cells in Susac syndrome. The authors sequenced TCR beta from blood CD8+ and CD4+ T cells. Negative isolation was used for CD8+ and CD4+ T cells, and FACS enrichment was applied to TEMRA cells. CDR3 length: 14 residues. V shed 2 bases and J shed 3 bases, with 11 bases lying between them. Germline V gene sequence: CDR1 MDHEN, CDR2 SYDVKM. RNA was extracted with the RNeasy kit, and a quantity of roughly 0.45 to 1 ug was reverse transcribed using random hexamers. The method of amplification for TCR beta CDR3 was immunoSEQ multiplex PCR, covering 54 Vbeta and 13 Jbeta. One entry per CDR3 protein, called by TCRdb with MiXCR from the immunoSEQ multiplex PCR reads. The table shows more than 150,000 distinct CDR3 sequences, with approximately 94% occurring only once.

This receptor was identified in a human donor with multiple sclerosis. Source material: CD8+ T cells from PBMCs. The chain joins TRBV28 to TRBJ2-7, with D maybe TRBD2 (5 bases). CDR3 coding DNA: TGTGCCAGCAGTTTAGTGTCTAGCTTCTACGAGCAGTACTTC. Its translation: CASSLVSSFYEQYF.